Below are 10 T cell receptor beta chains sequenced from a single sample in a study of cytomegalovirus exposure and HLA in healthy donors. TCRdb keeps only in-frame clones here, not all; method: immunoSEQ multiplex PCR. Altogether over 110,000 clones are present, 80% to 90% being singletons, with the ten largest covering 2.9%. The sample was PBMCs. The receptors shown here come from a man in his late teens or twenties in good health and CMV-seronegative.

The V and J genes are TRBV28 and TRBJ1-5; D remains ambiguous. This CDR3 has 15 residues. V was pared by 0 bases and J by 3 bases, with 9 bases between. CDR1 is MDHEN, CDR2 SYDVKM, per germline. In nucleotides, the CDR3 is TGTGCCAGCAGTTTATGGACTAACCCCAATCAGCCCCAGCATTTT. Its protein product is CASSLWTNPNQPQHF. Full variable domain (missing parts from reference TRBV28 and TRBJ1-5): DVKVTQSSRYLVKRTGEKVFLECVQDMDHENMFWYRQDPGLGLRLIYFSYDVKMKEKGDIPEGYSVSREKKERFSLILESASTNQTSMYLCASSLWTNPNQPQHFGDGTRLSIL.

This chain joins TRBV7-2 and TRBJ2-7; TRBD1 might be the D (5 bases). The V end lost 5 bases, the J end lost 1 base, and 15 bases lay between the germline ends. The CDR3 is 15 residues long. Germline-derived CDR1 and CDR2 are SGHTA and FQGNSA. The CDR3: CASSLLGQGSYEQYF. The CDR3, as DNA: TGTGCCAGCAGCCTCCTGGGGCAGGGATCCTACGAGCAGTACTTC.

The rearrangement uses TRBV2 and TRBJ1-4, with 7 bases matching TRBD1. The V and J ends lost 4 bases and 6 bases, in that order; junction bases with no gene match: 5. The CDR3 spans 14 residues. The germline gives CDR1 SNHLY, CDR2 FYNNEI. In DNA form, the CDR3 reads TGTGCCAGCAGTGGGGACAGCCGGGATGAAAAACTGTTTTTT. This codes for CASSGDSRDEKLFF.

The V call is TRBV5-1, the J call TRBJ2-7; 8 nucleotides align to TRBD1. The CDR3 contains 14 residues. With 5 bases clipped from V and 2 bases from J, the junction kept 6 bases outside the gene matches. Looked up from germline, CDR1 is SGHRS and CDR2 is YFSETQ. As DNA, the CDR3 is TGCGCCAGCAGGGAACAGGGGGGAGCCTACGAGCAGTACTTC. Amino acids: CASREQGGAYEQYF.

V and J are TRBV10-1 and TRBJ2-7; tentatively, D is TRBD1 (6 bases). Looked up from germline, CDR1 is WNHNN and CDR2 is SYGVQD (reference sequence). V lost 5 bases, J lost 3 bases, and 11 bases lay in between. The CDR3 contains 13 residues. CDR3 protein: CASSKDRNYEQYF. The CDR3 DNA reads TGCGCCAGCAGTAAGGACAGAAACTACGAGCAGTACTTC.

This chain links TRBV27 with TRBJ2-3, with 10 bases lining up with TRBD2. The V segment lost 3 bases and the J segment 2 bases; nucleotides outside the gene matches: 8. Germline V gene lookup returns CDR1 MNHEY and CDR2 SMNVEV (reference sequence). The CDR3 is 17 amino acids. CDR3 in DNA: TGTGCCAGCAGTTTCACACTAGCGGGACCTCCCACAGATACGCAGTATTTT. As protein: CASSFTLAGPPTDTQYF.

This rearrangement joins TRBV10-2 to TRBJ2-1, with 9 bases fitting TRBD2. Germline-derived CDR1 and CDR2 are WSHSY and SAAADI. The CDR3 spans 15 residues. Trimming removed 4 bases from V and 3 bases from J; junction bases left unmatched: 4. DNA for the CDR3: TGCGCCAGCAGTGGGCTAGCGGGACTCTACAATGAGCAGTTCTTC. Protein sequence: CASSGLAGLYNEQFF.

The chain combines TRBV5-1 with TRBJ2-5; 9 nucleotides line up with TRBD1. J gave up 2 bases and V 0 bases, and 11 bases lay outside the gene matches. The CDR3 has 18 amino acids. CDR1 is SGHRS and CDR2 is YFSETQ in the germline V gene. DNA of the CDR3: TGCGCCAGCAGCTTGGGCGGGACAGGGACCTTCTCACAAGAGACCCAGTACTTC. Protein sequence: CASSLGGTGTFSQETQYF.

V and J are TRBV2 and TRBJ2-7; tentative D call: TRBD2 (6 bases). The CDR3 length is 13 residues. Trimming shortened V by 8 bases and J by 4 bases, and 15 bases separated the two germline ends. CDR1 is SNHLY, CDR2 FYNNEI, per germline. The DNA of the CDR3 is TGTGCCAGCGGGGGGACTGACAAATACGAGCAGTACTTC. It codes for CASGGTDKYEQYF.

The J gene is TRBJ1-2, the V gene TRBV4-2; 7 positions match TRBD1. Germline V gene data show CDR1 as LGHNA and CDR2 as YNFKEQ. V trimming: 4 bases; J trimming: 2 bases; junction bases outside the gene matches: 10. This CDR3 contains 16 residues. Here the CDR3 DNA reads TGTGCCAGCAGCCCAACGAAGACAGGGAAAAACTATGGCTACACCTTC. It specifies CASSPTKTGKNYGYTF.